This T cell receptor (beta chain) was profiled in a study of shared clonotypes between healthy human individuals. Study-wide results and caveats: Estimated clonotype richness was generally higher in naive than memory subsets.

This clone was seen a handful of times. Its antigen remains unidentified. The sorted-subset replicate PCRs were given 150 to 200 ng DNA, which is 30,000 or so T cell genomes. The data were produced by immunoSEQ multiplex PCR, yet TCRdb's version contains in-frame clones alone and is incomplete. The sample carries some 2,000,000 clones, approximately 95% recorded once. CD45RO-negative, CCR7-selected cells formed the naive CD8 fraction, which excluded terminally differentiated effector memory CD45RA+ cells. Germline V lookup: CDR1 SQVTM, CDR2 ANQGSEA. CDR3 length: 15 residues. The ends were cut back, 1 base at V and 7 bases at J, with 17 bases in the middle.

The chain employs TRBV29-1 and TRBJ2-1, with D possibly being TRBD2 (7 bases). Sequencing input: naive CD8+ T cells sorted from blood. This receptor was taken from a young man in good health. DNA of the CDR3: TGCAGCGTTGAAGTGCTGGGGGGGCCGGGGAATGAGCAGTTCTTC. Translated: CSVEVLGGPGNEQFF.